Each of the 16 T cell receptor beta chains below was sequenced from the same sample in a study of blood T cells in healthy people across ages. With a J-beta primer mix and a sample-barcoded 5' primer, a second PCR ran roughly 6 to 11 cycles. TCRdb redid the calling of the 5' RACE reads with MiXCR, one entry per CDR3 protein. The table records 1.5 million to 2 million distinct CDR3 sequences, roughly 30% of them present only once. The sample was blood. These TCRs come from a woman aged 25 to 45 in good health.

This clonotype was detected ten times or more. The chain links TRBV6-5 to TRBJ2-7; possibly TRBD1 for D (5 bases). V lost 6 bases and J 0 bases, leaving 15 bases between the germline ends. The CDR3 consists of 15 residues. Germline CDR1 is MNHEY and CDR2 is SVGAGI. This chain's CDR3 is CASSHGQGLSYEQYF. The CDR3 DNA reads TGTGCCAGCAGCCACGGACAAGGCCTCTCCTACGAGCAGTACTTC.

The chain recombines TRBV20-1 with TRBJ2-5, with D perhaps TRBD2 (6 bases). V was shortened by 0 bases and J by 5 bases, with 16 bases between the two germline ends. CDR3 length equals 15 residues. CDR1 and CDR2 from the germline V gene are DFQATT and SNEGSKA (reference sequence). CDR3 nucleotide sequence: TGCAGTGCTAGAGACCCCCGGGGAGGCTCGGAGACCCAGTACTTC. This codes for CSARDPRGGSETQYF.

The chain couples TRBV6-6 to TRBJ2-7, with 8 bases fitting TRBD1. Germline V gives CDR1 MNHNY, CDR2 SVGAGI (reference sequence). Unmatched junction bases numbered 10, after V lost 6 bases and J lost 6 bases. The CDR3 is 14 residues long. The CDR3: CASRPDRASLEQYF. The CDR3 nucleotides are TGTGCCAGCAGACCGGACAGGGCATCCCTCGAGCAGTACTTC.

This chain connects TRBV9 to TRBJ1-5; D not certain. CDR1 is SGDLS and CDR2 is YYNGEE in the germline V gene. CDR3 length equals 14 residues. V was trimmed by 0 bases and J by 4 bases, leaving 8 bases between them. CDR3 in amino acids: CASSVDGENQPQHF. The CDR3 nucleotides are TGTGCCAGCAGCGTAGACGGGGAGAATCAGCCCCAGCATTTT.

The table lists this clonotype with a few counts. The chain is built from TRBV4-1 and TRBJ1-1, with a tentative D call TRBD1 (5 bases). CDR1 is MGHRA, CDR2 YSYEKL, per germline. The CDR3 runs 14 residues. V shed 1 base and J shed 4 bases, with 10 bases lying between them. The CDR3 is CASSQARDGTEAFF. The CDR3 bases are TGCGCCAGCAGCCAAGCTAGGGACGGCACTGAAGCTTTCTTT.

A word on this clonotype: One end of the junction varies from germline; a read error may be responsible. This chain joins TRBV7-2 and TRBJ2-1; the match to TRBD2 covers 14 bases. Germline V gene lookup returns CDR1 SGHTA and CDR2 FQGNSA. The CDR3 is made up of 19 amino acids. The CDR3 DNA reads as TGTGCCAGCAGCTTAGTCGGGACTAGCGGGAGTTGGGGTTACAATGAGCAGTGCTTC. Translation gives CASSLVGTSGSWGYNEQCF.

About this clonotype: This may arise from a read error, as a much more abundant clone is one base away. J is TRBJ2-5 and V is TRBV10-1; D is unresolved. Matching the DNA end better, TRBJ2-7 makes the J call doubtful. This CDR3 has 10 amino acids. From germline, CDR1 is WNHNN and CDR2 SYGVQD (reference sequence). DNA for the CDR3: TGCGCCAACGGCCCTACCGAGCAGTACTTC. Encoded protein: CANGPTEQYF.

Many counts were recorded for this clonotype. The rearrangement uses TRBV13 and TRBJ2-7; possible D gene TRBD2, 5 bases. The CDR3 is 12 amino acids. CDR1 is PRHDT and CDR2 is FYEKMQ in the germline V gene (reference sequence). The ends were cut back, 5 bases at V and 3 bases at J, with 8 bases in the middle. CDR3 in amino acids: CASSIRDYEQYF. The CDR3 DNA follows: TGTGCCAGCAGCATCCGGGACTACGAGCAGTACTTC.

This chain links TRBV7-2 with TRBJ2-1, with 7 positions matching TRBD1. The CDR3 consists of 14 residues. Unmatched junction bases numbered 5, after V lost 5 bases and J lost 4 bases. Germline V lookup: CDR1 SGHTA, CDR2 FQGNSA. CDR3 bases: TGTGCCAGCAGCAGAGACAGGGTTTACAATGAGCAGTTCTTC. It encodes CASSRDRVYNEQFF. Full variable domain (missing parts from reference TRBV7-2 and TRBJ2-1): GAGVSQSPSNKVTEKGKDVELRCDPISGHTALYWYRQSLGQGLEFLIYFQGNSAPDKSGLPSDRFSAERTGGSVSTLTIQRTQQEDSAVYLCASSRDRVYNEQFFGPGTRLTVL.

The chain uses TRBV7-2 and TRBJ2-4; possibly TRBD1 for D (5 bases). Per the germline V gene, CDR1 is SGHTA and CDR2 is FQGNSA. CDR3 length: 16 amino acids. The germline V and J ends were trimmed by 2 bases and 7 bases, with 18 bases remaining between them. The CDR3 nucleotides are TGTGCCAGCAGCTTATCTTATGGGGCAGGGCGGAACATTCAGTACTTC. This sequence encodes CASSLSYGAGRNIQYF.

The rearrangement joins TRBV29-1 to TRBJ1-1; D is perhaps TRBD1 (5 bases). CDR1 is SQVTM and CDR2 is ANQGSEA in the germline V gene. The CDR3 spans 11 residues. Trimming left V 1 base short and J 10 bases short, with 10 bases between. DNA for the CDR3: TGCAGCGTTGAAGGCGGGACGGGAGCTTTCTTT. Encoded protein: CSVEGGTGAFF.

CDR3 nucleotides: TGTGCCAGCAGCTTACAGTCGCTACGGGACAGGCCATACGAGCAGTTCTTC. Residues: CASSLQSLRDRPYEQFF. The genes are TRBV7-3 and TRBJ2-1, with 8 bases aligning to TRBD1. Germline V lookup: CDR1 SGHTA, CDR2 FQGTGA. The CDR3 extends over 17 amino acids. V dropped 2 bases and J dropped 10; count of bases not matched to a gene: 16.

CDR3 DNA sequence: TGCGCCAGCAGCTTGGGGCTACCACTCTACGAGCAGTTCTTC. Amino acids: CASSLGLPLYEQFF. The chain recombines TRBV5-1 with TRBJ2-1; D gene ambiguous. The CDR3 covers 14 residues. Germline CDR1 reads SGHRS; CDR2 reads YFSETQ. V was trimmed by 0 bases and J by 10 bases, leaving 14 bases between them.

The chain uses TRBV20-1 and TRBJ2-7, with D possibly matching TRBD2 (6 bases). The end of the DNA fits TRBJ2-5 better, so the J call may be wrong. The CDR3 has 16 residues. Germline V gene sequence: CDR1 DFQATT, CDR2 SNEGSKA (reference sequence). This CDR3 is CSARALERAPGETQYF. The CDR3 region has the DNA TGCAGTGCTAGAGCCCTAGAGCGGGCCCCGGGGGAGACCCAGTACTTC.

This clonotype has just a few counts. The chain employs TRBV29-1 and TRBJ2-7, with TRBD1 as a possible D gene (6 bases). Germline V CDR1 and CDR2: SQVTM, ANQGSEA. The V end lost 6 bases, the J end lost 1 base, and 16 bases lay between the germline ends. The CDR3 is 14 residues long. Here the CDR3 DNA reads TGCAGCGTCGACACTCCTGACAGGTCCTACGAGCAGTACTTC. Its translation: CSVDTPDRSYEQYF.

V is TRBV20-1 and J is TRBJ1-5, with 8 bases fitting TRBD1. This CDR3 is 16 amino acids long. Germline CDR1 DFQATT, CDR2 SNEGSKA (reference sequence). V trimming: 1 base; J trimming: 0 bases; junction bases outside the gene matches: 5. CDR3 bases: TGCAGTGCTAGAGGTGGGACAGGAATTAGCAATCAGCCCCAGCATTTT. It translates to CSARGGTGISNQPQHF.